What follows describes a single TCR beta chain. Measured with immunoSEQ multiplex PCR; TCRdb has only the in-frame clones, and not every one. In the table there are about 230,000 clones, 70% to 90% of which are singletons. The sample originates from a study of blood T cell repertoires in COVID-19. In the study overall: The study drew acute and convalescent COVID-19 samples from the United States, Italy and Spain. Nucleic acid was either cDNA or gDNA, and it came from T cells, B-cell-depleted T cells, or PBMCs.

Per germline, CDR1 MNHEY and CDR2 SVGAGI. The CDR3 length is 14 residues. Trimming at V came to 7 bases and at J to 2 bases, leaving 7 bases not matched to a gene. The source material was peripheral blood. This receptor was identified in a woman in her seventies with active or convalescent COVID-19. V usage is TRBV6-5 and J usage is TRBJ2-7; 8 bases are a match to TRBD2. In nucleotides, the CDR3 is TGTGCCAGCACCGTAAGCGGGAGTCCCTACGAGCAGTACTTC. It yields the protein CASTVSGSPYEQYF.